The rows below give T cell receptor beta chains drawn from one sample of a study of control samples from healthy donors and cancer patients. Only in-frame clones appear in the TCRdb table, and some are missing; sequencing was by immunoSEQ multiplex PCR. Of some 140,000 clones in the sample, just under 95% were seen once. Sequences were obtained from blood. Every receptor here comes from a young man in good health. Both conserved end residues are part of each CDR3.

>TRBJ2-3|TRBV5-8
CASSLSGAGADTQYF
>TRBJ2-3|TRBV30
CAWSFTSFTDTQYF
>TRBJ2-1|TRBV7-9
CASSLDDNEQFF
>TRBJ1-1|TRBV11-1
CASSLDPRTGAFF
>TRBJ2-3|TRBV7-2
CASRPDYPSTDTQYF
>TRBJ2-1|TRBV19
CASSWGRPPNEQFF
>TRBJ1-5|TRBV27
CASSYRAGGINQPQHF
>TRBJ1-4|TRBV4-2
CASSHRDRGSTNEKLFF
>TRBJ1-2|TRBV14
CASSQVAAAGYTF
>TRBJ1-2|TRBV6-2/TRBV6-3
CASSYSNVRGFQLNYGYTF
>TRBJ2-7|TRBV11-3
CASSLGTVSYEQYF
>TRBJ2-1|TRBV15
CATSRAGTEPYNEQFF
>TRBJ1-5|TRBV28
CASSLPTGGFQPQHF
>TRBJ2-6|TRBV4-3
CASSQARDSGANVLTF
>TRBJ1-4|TRBV27
CASSWQGGEKLFF
>TRBJ1-1|TRBV28
CASSFGDLRTEAFF
>TRBJ1-2|TRBV5-6
CASSLVAGGNGYTF
>TRBJ2-7|TRBV4-1
CASSLSGGPTYEQYF
>TRBJ1-6|TRBV5-4
CASGGAGWGSPLHF
>TRBJ2-3|TRBV12-5
CASGLWGWEADTQYF
>TRBJ2-7|TRBV9
CASSVGLAANYEQYF
>TRBJ2-7|TRBV6-2/TRBV6-3
CASSLLAADLLDRGSYEQYF
>TRBJ2-1|TRBV9
CASSGRVGNEQFF
>TRBJ2-3|TRBV11-2
CASSLGYDSGADTQYF
>TRBJ2-1|TRBV4-3
CASSQNRVPGEQFF
>TRBJ2-7|TRBV6-1
CASSESEGFNEQYF
>TRBJ2-7|TRBV27
CASSHPATGGLYEQYF
>TRBJ1-2|TRBV27
CASSPKTGLDGYTF
>TRBJ2-1|TRBV28
CASTSRGGFNEQFF
>TRBJ1-3|TRBV28
CASSPHPYTIYF
>TRBJ1-2|TRBV30
CAWNGYTF
>TRBJ2-7|TRBV20-1
CSASLWTGGADEQYF
>TRBJ2-7|TRBV3-1/TRBV3-2
CASSQTASGGSYEQYF
>TRBJ1-1|TRBV2
CASSRQGNTEAFF
>TRBJ1-5|TRBV7-8
CASSLEGVMSNQPQHF
>TRBJ2-7|TRBV6-5
CASGTRGRSYEQYF
>TRBJ1-1|TRBV29-1
CSASRTGPNTEAFF
>TRBJ2-1|TRBV7-8
CASSSGQGLVVNEQFF
>TRBJ1-3|TRBV5-1
CASSSQAGVGNTIYF
>TRBJ1-3|TRBV7-2
CASSLERGLGNTIYF
>TRBJ1-5|TRBV5-6
CASSYTEGRLNQPQHF
>TRBJ2-7|TRBV5-6
CASSLGPSLYEQYF
>TRBJ1-2|TRBV12-3/TRBV12-4
CASSKGTTGYTF
>TRBJ1-1|TRBV12-3/TRBV12-4
CASSFGVQAFF
>TRBJ1-1|TRBV2
CASSGDRVNTEAFF
>TRBJ1-2|TRBV14
CASSPYVGQAYGYTF
>TRBJ2-6|TRBV27
CASSARLAGANVLTF
>TRBJ2-1|TRBV3-1/TRBV3-2
CASSQDPPGLANNEQFF
>TRBJ2-7|TRBV2
CASSVRGPIYEQYF
>TRBJ1-2|TRBV7-2
CASSAETVFYGYTF
>TRBJ1-2|TRBV11-3
CASSLSAGANYGYTF
>TRBJ1-2|TRBV7-9
CAAGTRPGYTF